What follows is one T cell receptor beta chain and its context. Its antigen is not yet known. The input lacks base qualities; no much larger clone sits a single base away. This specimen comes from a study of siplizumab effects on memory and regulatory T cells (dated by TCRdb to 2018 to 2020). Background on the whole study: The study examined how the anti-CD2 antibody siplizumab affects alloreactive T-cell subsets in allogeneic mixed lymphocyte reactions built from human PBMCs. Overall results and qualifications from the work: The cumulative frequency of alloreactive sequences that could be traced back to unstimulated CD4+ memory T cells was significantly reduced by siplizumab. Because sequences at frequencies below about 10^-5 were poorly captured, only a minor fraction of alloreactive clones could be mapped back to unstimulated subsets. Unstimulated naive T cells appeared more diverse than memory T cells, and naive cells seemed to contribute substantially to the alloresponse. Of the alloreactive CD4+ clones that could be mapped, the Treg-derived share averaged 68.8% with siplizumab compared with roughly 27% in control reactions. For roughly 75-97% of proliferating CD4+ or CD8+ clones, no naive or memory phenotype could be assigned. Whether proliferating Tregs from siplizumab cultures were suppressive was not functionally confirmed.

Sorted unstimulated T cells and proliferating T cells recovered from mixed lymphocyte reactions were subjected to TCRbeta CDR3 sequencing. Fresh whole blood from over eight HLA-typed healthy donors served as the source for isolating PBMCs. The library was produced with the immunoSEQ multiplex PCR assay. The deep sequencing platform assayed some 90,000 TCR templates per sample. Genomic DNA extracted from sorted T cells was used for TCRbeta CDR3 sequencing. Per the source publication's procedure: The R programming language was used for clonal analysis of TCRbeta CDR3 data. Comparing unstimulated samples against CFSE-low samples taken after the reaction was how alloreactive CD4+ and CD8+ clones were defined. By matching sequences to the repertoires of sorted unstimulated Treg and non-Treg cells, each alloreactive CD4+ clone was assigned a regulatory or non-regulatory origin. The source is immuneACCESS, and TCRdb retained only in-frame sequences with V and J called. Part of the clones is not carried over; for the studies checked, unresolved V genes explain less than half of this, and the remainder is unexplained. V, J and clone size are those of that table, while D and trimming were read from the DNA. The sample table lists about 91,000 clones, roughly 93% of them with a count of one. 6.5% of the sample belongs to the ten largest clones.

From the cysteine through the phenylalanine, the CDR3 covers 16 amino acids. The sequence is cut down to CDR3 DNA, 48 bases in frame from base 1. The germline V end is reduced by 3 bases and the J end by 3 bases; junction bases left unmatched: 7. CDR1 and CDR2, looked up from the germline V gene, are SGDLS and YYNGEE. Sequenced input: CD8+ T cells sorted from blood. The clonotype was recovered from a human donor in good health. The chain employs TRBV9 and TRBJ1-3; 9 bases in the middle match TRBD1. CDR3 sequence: CASSGTGQGGGNTIYF. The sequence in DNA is TGTGCCAGCAGCGGGACGGGACAGGGAGGTGGAAACACCATATATTTT.